The next 2 T cell receptor beta chains were all read from a single sample in a study of post-analysis software for immune sequencing data. Unique molecular identifiers were carried by the TCR beta cDNA libraries. TCRdb called the PCR reads again in MiXCR, with one record for every CDR3 protein. The sample includes around 770,000 distinct CDR3 sequences, about half of them seen just once. Their cognate antigens are unknown. Whole-study results and caveats: Among 4 or 5 TRBV segments more frequent in patients than controls were TRBV5-6, TRBV5-1 and TRBV20-1.

The source material was blood. All receptors come from a girl aged 5 to 17 with multiple sclerosis.

V usage is TRBV9 and J usage is TRBJ2-7; no firm D call. The DNA end is a closer match to TRBJ2-5, so the J assignment may be wrong. Germline-derived CDR1 and CDR2 are SGDLS and YYNGEE. The CDR3 runs to 13 residues. The CDR3 protein is CASSAEGEETQYF. CDR3 sequence (DNA): TGTGCCAGCAGCGCCGAAGGAGAAGAGACCCAGTACTTC.

V gene TRBV2 combines with J gene TRBJ1-5, with D uncertain. The CDR3 length is 14 residues. Trimming took 3 bases from V and 0 from J, leaving 6 bases between them. Germline V gene lookup returns CDR1 SNHLY and CDR2 FYNNEI. DNA for the CDR3: TGTGCCAGCAGTGACGCCTATAGCAATCAGCCCCAGCATTTT. Its translation: CASSDAYSNQPQHF.